Each of the 8 T cell receptor beta chains below was sequenced from the same sample in a study of cytomegalovirus exposure and HLA in healthy donors. The PCR employed 60 Vbeta primers together with 13 Jbeta primers. Measured with immunoSEQ multiplex PCR; TCRdb has only the in-frame clones, and not every one. The sample contains 96,000 or so clones, 65% to 85% of which appear only once. Source material: PBMCs. All receptors derive from a woman between 65 and 79 years old in good health and CMV-seropositive.

The chain joins TRBV28 to TRBJ1-6; possible D gene TRBD1, 6 bases. V lost 8 bases and J lost 6, with 20 bases in between. Germline CDR1 reads MDHEN; CDR2 reads SYDVKM. The CDR3 length is 16 residues. CDR3 protein: CASGLGGAPSNSPLHF. Here the CDR3 DNA reads TGTGCCAGCGGTCTGGGGGGGGCGCCCTCTAATTCACCCCTCCACTTT.

The chain links TRBV5-1 to TRBJ2-1; D uncertain. This CDR3 spans 11 amino acids. V gave up 6 bases and J gave up 5 bases, with 6 bases separating them. CDR1 SGHRS and CDR2 YFSETQ come from the germline V gene. The CDR3 protein is CASTGNNEQFF. CDR3 DNA sequence: TGCGCCAGCACGGGTAACAATGAGCAGTTCTTC.

This clone has just a few counts. The chain has TRBV28 and TRBJ2-7; D remains unclear. The CDR3 is made up of 15 amino acids. CDR1 and CDR2 (germline): MDHEN, SYDVKM. Trimming removed 7 bases at V and 1 base at J, with 17 bases between. Here the CDR3 reads CASTAMGRPSYEQYF. CDR3 nucleotides: TGTGCCAGCACTGCAATGGGCAGACCTTCCTACGAGCAGTACTTC.

This sequence joins TRBV5-1 and TRBJ2-1, with TRBD2 as a possible D gene (5 bases). With 3 bases removed from V and 4 bases from J, the gap between germline ends came to 14 bases. CDR1 is SGHRS and CDR2 is YFSETQ in the germline V gene. The CDR3 spans 15 residues. CDR3 sequence reads: CASSSDATSYNEQFF. DNA for the CDR3: TGCGCCAGCAGCTCGGACGCCACTAGTTACAATGAGCAGTTCTTC.

This chain connects TRBV7-6 to TRBJ2-5; 11 nucleotides match TRBD2. The V gene's germline CDR1 is SGHVS and CDR2 FNYEAQ. The CDR3 runs 13 residues. V shed 8 bases and J 6 bases; nucleotides not matched to a gene: 5. CDR3 DNA: TGTGCCAGCGAGACTAGCGGGGAAAAGACCCAGTACTTC. As protein: CASETSGEKTQYF. Full variable domain (remainder filled in from reference TRBV7-6 and TRBJ2-5): GAGVSQSPRYKVTKRGQDVALRCDPISGHVSLYWYRQALGQGPEFLTYFNYEAQQDKSGLPNDRFSAERPEGSISTLTIQRTEQRDSAMYRCASETSGEKTQYFGPGTRLLVL.

The chain joins TRBV5-1 to TRBJ2-5; 11 bases line up with TRBD2. The J call may be mistaken, given a closer DNA end match to TRBJ2-7. The CDR3 runs to 14 residues. In germline, CDR1 is SGHRS, CDR2 YFSETQ. The CDR3 DNA sequence: TGCGCCAGCAGGATAGCGGGAGGGTCCTACGAGCAGTACTTC. It yields the protein CASRIAGGSYEQYF.

V gene TRBV19 combines with J gene TRBJ2-7; tentatively, D is TRBD2 (6 bases). Trimming stripped 5 bases from V and 0 bases from J, with 14 bases between. Germline V gene lookup returns CDR1 LNHDA and CDR2 SQIVND (reference sequence). The CDR3 is 15 amino acids. The DNA of the CDR3 is TGTGCCAGTAGTTTGGGGGGTCGGTCCTCCTACGAGCAGTACTTC. Amino acids: CASSLGGRSSYEQYF.

For the CDR3, the DNA is TGTGCCACCACTCAGCCCACAGGCCTGATGGGCATTCAGTACTTC. It codes for CATTQPTGLMGIQYF. V is TRBV6-1 and J is TRBJ2-4; the D gene is possibly TRBD1 (5 bases). The CDR3 is made up of 15 amino acids. Germline V gives CDR1 MNHNS, CDR2 SASEGT. V dropped 10 bases and J dropped 9 bases, with 25 bases sitting between them.